The 18 T cell receptor beta chains given below trace back to one sample, sequenced in a study of T cells after yellow fever vaccination. TCRdb re-derived calls from the 5' RACE reads in MiXCR, one entry per CDR3 protein. Of 250,000 or so distinct CDR3 sequences listed, about 7% were seen once; the top ten hold approximately 0.85%. The sequenced sample was CD4+ T cells sorted from PBMCs, obtained 15 days after the yellow fever booster vaccination. These receptors were collected from a man aged 25 to 40 who received the YFV17D yellow fever vaccine.

This clonotype was seen at least ten times. The CDR3 bases are TGTGCCAGCAGCCTACCCCGGACAGGGTATGGCTACACCTTC. This translates into CASSLPRTGYGYTF. The chain combines TRBV11-1 with TRBJ1-2; 8 bases match TRBD1. V dropped 5 bases and J dropped 5; count of bases not matched to a gene: 7. Germline CDR1 is SGHAT and CDR2 is FQDESV (reference sequence). The CDR3 contains 14 residues.

In this sample, this clonotype turned up many times. This chain connects TRBV5-1 to TRBJ2-5, with 7 bases lining up with TRBD1. The CDR3 has 14 amino acids. Germline lookup yields CDR1 SGHRS and CDR2 YFSETQ. J gave up 4 bases and V 5 bases, and 8 bases lay outside the gene matches. The CDR3 sequence: CASSSSTGRETQYF. The CDR3 DNA sequence: TGCGCCAGCAGTTCCTCGACAGGGCGAGAGACCCAGTACTTC.

This clonotype was recorded a few times. The V gene is TRBV7-9, the J gene TRBJ1-1, with D perhaps matching TRBD1 (6 bases). V lost 1 base, J lost 4 bases, and 19 bases lay in between. CDR3 length: 17 amino acids. Germline CDR1 and CDR2: SEHNR and FQNEAQ (reference sequence). In DNA, the CDR3 is TGTGCCAGCAGCTTAGACAGGGCCCGATGGGTCCCCACTGAAGCTTTCTTT. Its protein is CASSLDRARWVPTEAFF. The full variable domain, its missing parts supplied by reference TRBV7-9 and TRBJ1-1, is DTGVSQNPRHKITKRGQNVTFRCDPISEHNRLYWYRQTLGQGPEFLTYFQNEAQLEKSRLLSDRFSAERPKGSFSTLEIQRTEQGDSAMYLCASSLDRARWVPTEAFFGQGTRLTVV.

There are many counts of this clonotype. This chain uses TRBV11-2 with TRBJ1-2; D unresolved. This CDR3 is built from 15 residues. V gave up 1 base and J gave up 4 bases, with 13 bases separating them. The germline CDR1 and CDR2 sequences are SGHAT and FQNNGV. In DNA form, the CDR3 reads TGTGCCAGCAGCTTAGGGCAGCCGCTACTCTATGGCTACACCTTC. It specifies CASSLGQPLLYGYTF. The full variable domain, with the rest looked up from reference TRBV11-2 and TRBJ1-2, is EAGVAQSPRYKIIEKRQSVAFWCNPISGHATLYWYQQILGQGPKLLIQFQNNGVVDDSQLPKDRFSAERLKGVDSTLKIQPAKLEDSAVYLCASSLGQPLLYGYTFGSGTRLTVV.

DNA of the CDR3: TGTGCCAGCAGTTTAAGAGGCGCATACGGCCCAGATACGCAGTATTTT. It encodes CASSLRGAYGPDTQYF. The chain uses TRBV12-3 or TRBV12-4 and TRBJ2-3; unclear D gene. CDR3 size: 16 residues. Trimming left V 2 bases short and J 4 bases short, with 16 bases between.

This chain joins TRBV29-1 and TRBJ2-3; D is possibly TRBD2 (5 bases). Germline CDR1 reads SQVTM; CDR2 reads ANQGSEA. The V end was cut by 3 bases, the J end by 6 bases, with 10 bases between. CDR3 length equals 12 residues. The DNA of the CDR3 is TGCAGCGTTGACAGCAAGCGGGATACGCAGTATTTT. It translates to CSVDSKRDTQYF.

This clonotype was detected a few times. The J gene is TRBJ2-7, the V gene TRBV7-8; 7 nucleotides match TRBD1. Germline CDR1 reads SGHVS; CDR2 reads FQNEAQ. V trimming: 5 bases; J trimming: 3 bases; junction bases outside the gene matches: 7. There are 14 residues in the CDR3. The DNA of the CDR3 is TGTGCCAGCAGCCAAGATAGACAGGGCTACGAGCAGTACTTC. Amino acids: CASSQDRQGYEQYF.

This clonotype was counted a few times. This chain links TRBV5-5 with TRBJ2-7; 8 bases align to TRBD2. The CDR3 spans 15 residues. The V and J ends lost 0 bases and 3 bases, in that order; junction bases with no gene match: 5. CDR1 is SGHKS and CDR2 is YYEKEE in the germline V gene (reference sequence). The CDR3 region has the DNA TGTGCCAGCAGCTTGGTAGTAGCGGGAATCTACGAGCAGTACTTC. It specifies CASSLVVAGIYEQYF.

This clonotype was seen more than once but under ten times. The genes are TRBV28 and TRBJ2-7; no clear D. The CDR3 is 13 amino acids. From germline, CDR1 is MDHEN and CDR2 SYDVKM. V lost 6 bases to trimming and J lost 0 bases, with 9 bases between them. CDR3 nucleotide sequence: TGTGCCAGCAGAAGTCCAAACTCCTACGAGCAGTACTTC. Amino acids: CASRSPNSYEQYF. Based on the CDR3 plus reference TRBV28 and TRBJ2-7, the full variable domain is DVKVTQSSRYLVKRTGEKVFLECVQDMDHENMFWYRQDPGLGLRLIYFSYDVKMKEKGDIPEGYSVSREKKERFSLILESASTNQTSMYLCASRSPNSYEQYFGPGTRLTVT.

This clonotype showed up just a few times. The chain couples TRBV4-3 to TRBJ2-2, with 12 bases matching TRBD1. The V segment lost 4 bases and the J segment 6 bases; nucleotides outside the gene matches: 6. The CDR3 runs 16 residues. CDR1 LGHNA and CDR2 YSLEER come from the germline V gene. CDR3 residues: CASSRGTGGFAGELFF. CDR3 nucleotides: TGCGCCAGCAGCCGAGGGACAGGGGGCTTCGCCGGGGAGCTGTTTTTT.

Many counts were recorded for this clonotype. This chain uses TRBV9 with TRBJ2-7; 8 bases align to TRBD1. Trimming at V came to 7 bases and at J to 1 base, leaving 4 bases not matched to a gene. Germline V lookup: CDR1 SGDLS, CDR2 YYNGEE. This CDR3 has 13 residues. The CDR3 region is CASGQGSSYEQYF. As DNA, the CDR3 is TGTGCCAGCGGACAGGGCTCTTCCTACGAGCAGTACTTC.

This clonotype was detected a few times. V is TRBV29-1 and J is TRBJ2-5; 11 bases align to TRBD2. Germline V lookup: CDR1 SQVTM, CDR2 ANQGSEA. The CDR3 has 14 amino acids. Unmatched junction bases numbered 4, after V lost 6 bases and J lost 1 base. CDR3 sequence: CSVGLAESQETQYF. CDR3 DNA sequence: TGCAGCGTGGGACTAGCGGAGTCCCAAGAGACCCAGTACTTC. Supplemented by reference TRBV29-1 and TRBJ2-5, the full variable domain reads SAVISQKPSRDICQRGTSLTIQCQVDSQVTMMFWYRQQPGQSLTLIATANQGSEATYESGFVIDKFPISRPNLTFSTLTVSNMSPEDSSIYLCSVGLAESQETQYFGPGTRLLVL.

The chain joins TRBV20-1 to TRBJ2-3; 8 bases agree with TRBD2. The CDR3 extends over 15 amino acids. After removal of 6 bases from V and 4 bases from J, the junction contained 12 bases not matched to a gene. From germline, CDR1 is DFQATT and CDR2 SNEGSKA (reference sequence). The CDR3 nucleotides are TGCAGTGCCAACCGACTCGGGACTAGGGCAGATACGCAGTATTTT. As protein: CSANRLGTRADTQYF.

Worth noting for this clonotype: A much bigger clone sits one base away, suggesting this may be a read error. The gene calls are TRBV20-1 and TRBJ1-4; 8 positions match TRBD1. CDR3 size: 14 residues. CDR1 is DFQATT and CDR2 is SNEGSKA in the germline V gene (reference sequence). This CDR3 is CCASLTGEGEKLFF. DNA for the CDR3: TGCTGTGCTAGCCTGACAGGGGAAGGGGAAAAACTGTTTTTT.

This clonotype has ten or more counts. This rearrangement joins TRBV5-1 to TRBJ2-1; 7 nucleotides match TRBD2. The CDR3 spans 14 residues. J was trimmed by 0 bases and V by 4 bases; bases with no gene match: 1. Germline V lookup: CDR1 SGHRS, CDR2 YFSETQ. The CDR3 DNA reads TGCGCCAGCAGCCGCGGGAGCTCCTACAATGAGCAGTTCTTC. This encodes CASSRGSSYNEQFF.

The chain joins TRBV21-1 to TRBJ2-4. TRBV21-1 corresponds to a pseudogene. The CDR3 length is 15 residues. CDR3 sequence (DNA): TGTGCCAGCAGCGCTGCAAGACTAGCCAAAAACATTCAGTACTTC. Encoded protein: CASSAARLAKNIQYF.

CDR3 amino acids: CASSLEHGPNTIYF. CDR3 nucleotide sequence: TGTGCCAGCAGCTTAGAACATGGGCCAAACACCATATATTTT. The chain has TRBV7-8 and TRBJ1-3, with D uncertain. V lost 1 base and J 6 bases, leaving 10 bases between the germline ends. The CDR3 extends over 14 amino acids. Germline lookup yields CDR1 SGHVS and CDR2 FQNEAQ.

In this sample, this clonotype turned up many times. V gene TRBV7-2 combines with J gene TRBJ1-1; 8 positions agree with TRBD1. The ends lost 7 bases at V and 4 bases at J; junction bases unmatched: 8. The CDR3 covers 14 residues. Germline-derived CDR1 and CDR2 are SGHTA and FQGNSA. CDR3 in amino acids: CASILQGAGTEAFF. For the CDR3, the DNA is TGTGCCAGCATCCTTCAGGGGGCTGGCACTGAAGCTTTCTTT. Drawing the rest from reference TRBV7-2 and TRBJ1-1, the complete variable domain is GAGVSQSPSNKVTEKGKDVELRCDPISGHTALYWYRQSLGQGLEFLIYFQGNSAPDKSGLPSDRFSAERTGGSVSTLTIQRTQQEDSAVYLCASILQGAGTEAFFGQGTRLTVV.